The T cell receptor beta chain under discussion was sequenced for a study of shared clonotypes between healthy human individuals. At the deep level, the assay was run. Clones were sequenced by immunoSEQ multiplex PCR, and TCRdb holds only the in-frame ones, with some missing. Of about 2 million clones listed, roughly 95% are singletons. Naive CD8 cells lacked CD45RO, underwent positive selection for CCR7 and left out terminally differentiated effector memory CD45RA+ cells. The CDR3 sequence is 17 residues long. V dropped 6 bases and J dropped 4 bases, with 25 bases sitting between them. Germline-derived CDR1 and CDR2 are SNHLY and FYNNEI.

The rearrangement uses TRBV2 and TRBJ2-7; tentative D call: TRBD1 (6 bases). This clonotype was obtained from a man younger than 35 in good health. The material sequenced was naive CD8+ T cells sorted from blood. CDR3 coding DNA: TGTGCCAGCAGGTACTCTTCCACAGGGTACCCTACGTACGAGCAGTACTTC. Protein sequence: CASRYSSTGYPTYEQYF.